This T cell receptor (beta chain) was recorded in a study of cytomegalovirus exposure and HLA in healthy donors. About the study: Drawn from HLA-typed donors, around 85 million unique TCRs were held in an early data release. Of several hundred genotyped donors, around 84% clustered with self-reported Caucasian donors.

PCR primers comprised 60 Vbeta and 13 Jbeta primers. Clones were sequenced by immunoSEQ multiplex PCR, and TCRdb holds only the in-frame ones, with some missing. The repertoire has approximately 150,000 clones, 70% to 80% of them found once; the top ten carry 1.3%. This cohort consisted of healthy bone marrow donors. The sequencing input was PBMCs. The clonotype originates from a man aged 25-45 years in good health and CMV-seronegative.

The CDR3: CASRDRANTGELFF. DNA of the CDR3: TGTGCCAGCAGAGACAGGGCCAACACCGGGGAGCTGTTTTTT. The chain is built from TRBV7-2 and TRBJ2-2, with 7 bases that match TRBD1. The CDR3 runs 14 residues. With 6 bases clipped from V and 2 bases from J, the junction kept 3 bases outside the gene matches. Germline V gives CDR1 SGHTA, CDR2 FQGNSA.